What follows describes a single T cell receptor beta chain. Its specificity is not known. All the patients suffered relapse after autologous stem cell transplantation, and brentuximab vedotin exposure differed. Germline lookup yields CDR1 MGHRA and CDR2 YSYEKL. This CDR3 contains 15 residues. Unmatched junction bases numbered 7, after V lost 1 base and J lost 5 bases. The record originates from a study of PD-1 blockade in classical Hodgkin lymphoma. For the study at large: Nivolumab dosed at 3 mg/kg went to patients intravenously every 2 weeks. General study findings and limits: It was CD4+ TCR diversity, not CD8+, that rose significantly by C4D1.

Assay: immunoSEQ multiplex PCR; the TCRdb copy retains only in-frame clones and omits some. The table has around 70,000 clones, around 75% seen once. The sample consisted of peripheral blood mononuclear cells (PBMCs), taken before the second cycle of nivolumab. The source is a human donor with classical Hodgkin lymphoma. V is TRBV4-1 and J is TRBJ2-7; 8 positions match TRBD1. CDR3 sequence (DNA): TGCGCCAGCAGCCAAGCCGGGACAGGTCCCGACGAGCAGTACTTC. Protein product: CASSQAGTGPDEQYF.